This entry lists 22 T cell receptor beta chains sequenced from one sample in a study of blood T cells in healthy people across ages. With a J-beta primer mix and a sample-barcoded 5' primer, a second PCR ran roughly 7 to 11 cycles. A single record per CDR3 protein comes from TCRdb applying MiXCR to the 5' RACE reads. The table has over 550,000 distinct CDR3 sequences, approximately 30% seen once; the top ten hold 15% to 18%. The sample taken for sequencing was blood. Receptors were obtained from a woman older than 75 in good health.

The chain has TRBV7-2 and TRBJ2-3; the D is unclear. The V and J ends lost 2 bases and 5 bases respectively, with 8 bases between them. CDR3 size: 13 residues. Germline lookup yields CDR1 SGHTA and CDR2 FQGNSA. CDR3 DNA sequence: TGTGCCAGCAGCTTATGGTCAGGAGATACGCAGTATTTT. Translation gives CASSLWSGDTQYF.

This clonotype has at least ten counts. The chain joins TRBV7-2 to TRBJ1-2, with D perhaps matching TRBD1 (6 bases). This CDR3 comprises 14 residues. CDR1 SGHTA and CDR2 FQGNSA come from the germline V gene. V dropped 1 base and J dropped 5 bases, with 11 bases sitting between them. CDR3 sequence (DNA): TGTGCCAGCAGCTTAGGAGCAGGGGAGTATGGCTACACCTTC. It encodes CASSLGAGEYGYTF.

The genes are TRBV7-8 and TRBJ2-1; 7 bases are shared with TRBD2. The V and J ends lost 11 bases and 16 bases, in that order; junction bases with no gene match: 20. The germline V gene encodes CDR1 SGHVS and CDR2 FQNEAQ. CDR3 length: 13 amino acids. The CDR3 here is CAGLDLRKETHFF. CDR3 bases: TGTGCCGGACTAGACCTAAGGAAGGAGACCCACTTCTTC.

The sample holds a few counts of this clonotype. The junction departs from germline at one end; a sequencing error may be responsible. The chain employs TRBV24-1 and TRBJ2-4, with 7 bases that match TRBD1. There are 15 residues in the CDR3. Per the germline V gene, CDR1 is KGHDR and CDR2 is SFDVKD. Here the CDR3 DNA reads TGTGCCACCGGTGACCCGGGACAGTCCAAAAACATTCAGTACTTC. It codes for CATGDPGQSKNIQYF.

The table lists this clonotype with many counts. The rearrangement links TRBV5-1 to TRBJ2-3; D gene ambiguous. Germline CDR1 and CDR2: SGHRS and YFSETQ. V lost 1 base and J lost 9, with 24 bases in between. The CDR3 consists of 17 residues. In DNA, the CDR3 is TGCGCCAGCAGCTTGAATCCGAACAGTCGGACCGAAAAAACGCAGTATTTT. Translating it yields CASSLNPNSRTEKTQYF.

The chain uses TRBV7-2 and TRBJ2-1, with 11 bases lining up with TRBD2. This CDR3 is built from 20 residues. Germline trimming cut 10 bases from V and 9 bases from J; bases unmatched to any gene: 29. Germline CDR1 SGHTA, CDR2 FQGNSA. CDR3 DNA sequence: TGTGCCAACAATAGTCGCCTTCCGGGACTAGCGGTTACAGGAGTCGGTGAGCAGTTCTTC. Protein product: CANNSRLPGLAVTGVGEQFF.

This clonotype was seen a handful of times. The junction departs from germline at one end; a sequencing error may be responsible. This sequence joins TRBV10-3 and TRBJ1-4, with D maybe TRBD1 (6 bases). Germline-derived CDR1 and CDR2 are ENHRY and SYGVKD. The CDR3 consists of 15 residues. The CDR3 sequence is CAICESAGVDEKLFF. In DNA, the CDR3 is TGTGCCATCTGTGAGTCAGCAGGGGTGGATGAAAAACTGTTTTTT.

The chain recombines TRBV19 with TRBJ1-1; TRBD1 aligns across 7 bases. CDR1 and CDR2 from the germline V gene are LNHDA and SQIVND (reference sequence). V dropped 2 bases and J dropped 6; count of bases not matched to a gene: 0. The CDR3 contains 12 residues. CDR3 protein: CASSIQGAEAFF. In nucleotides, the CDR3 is TGTGCCAGTAGTATACAGGGGGCTGAAGCTTTCTTT.

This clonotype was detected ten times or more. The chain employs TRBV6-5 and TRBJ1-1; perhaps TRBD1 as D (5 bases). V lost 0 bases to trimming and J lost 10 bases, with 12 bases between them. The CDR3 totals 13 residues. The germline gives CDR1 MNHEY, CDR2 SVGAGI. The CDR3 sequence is CASSYSTEGRAFF. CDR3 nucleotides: TGTGCCAGCAGTTACTCGACAGAGGGCAGAGCTTTCTTT.

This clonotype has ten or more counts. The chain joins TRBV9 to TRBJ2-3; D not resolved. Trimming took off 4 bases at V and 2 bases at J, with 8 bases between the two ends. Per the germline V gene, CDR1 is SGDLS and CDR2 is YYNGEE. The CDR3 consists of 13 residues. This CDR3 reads CASSPSDTDTQYF. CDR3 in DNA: TGTGCCAGCAGCCCAAGCGACACAGATACGCAGTATTTT.

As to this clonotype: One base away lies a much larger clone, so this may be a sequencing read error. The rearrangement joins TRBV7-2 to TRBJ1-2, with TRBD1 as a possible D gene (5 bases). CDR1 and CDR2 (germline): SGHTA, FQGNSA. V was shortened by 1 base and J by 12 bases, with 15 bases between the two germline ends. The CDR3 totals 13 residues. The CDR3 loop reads CASSLGGADRHTF. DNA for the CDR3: TGTGCCAGCAGCTTAGGGGGCGCCGATCGCCACACCTTC.

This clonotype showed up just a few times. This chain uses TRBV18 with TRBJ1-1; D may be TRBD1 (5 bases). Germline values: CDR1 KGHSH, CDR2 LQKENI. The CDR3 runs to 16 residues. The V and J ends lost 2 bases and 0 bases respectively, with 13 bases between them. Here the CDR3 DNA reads TGTGCCAGCTCACCATTACACGGGGCGGTGAACACTGAAGCTTTCTTT. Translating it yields CASSPLHGAVNTEAFF.

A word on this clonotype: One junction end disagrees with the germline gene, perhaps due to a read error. CDR3 sequence reads: CASSENGITASDGHTF. The CDR3 coding sequence is TGCGCCAGCAGCGAAAATGGAATTACAGCCTCTGATGGCCACACCTTC. The rearrangement uses TRBV4-3 and TRBJ1-2; D remains ambiguous. CDR3 length equals 16 residues. CDR1 and CDR2 from the germline V gene are LGHNA and YSLEER.

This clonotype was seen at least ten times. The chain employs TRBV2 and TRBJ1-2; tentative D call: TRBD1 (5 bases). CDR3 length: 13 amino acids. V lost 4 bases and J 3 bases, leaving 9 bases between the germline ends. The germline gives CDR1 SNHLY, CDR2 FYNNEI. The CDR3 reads CASSALGDYGYTF. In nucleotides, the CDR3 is TGTGCCAGCAGTGCATTGGGGGACTATGGCTACACCTTC.

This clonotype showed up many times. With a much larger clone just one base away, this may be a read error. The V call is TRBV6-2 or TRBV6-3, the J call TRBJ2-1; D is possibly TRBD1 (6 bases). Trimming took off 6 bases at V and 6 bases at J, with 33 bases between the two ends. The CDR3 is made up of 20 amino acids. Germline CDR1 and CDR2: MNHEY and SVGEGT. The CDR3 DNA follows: TGTGCCAGCAGCTCGACCCTTACTCAACTACAGGGAATTTCTTGCAATGAGCAGTTCTTC. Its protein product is CASSSTLTQLQGISCNEQFF.

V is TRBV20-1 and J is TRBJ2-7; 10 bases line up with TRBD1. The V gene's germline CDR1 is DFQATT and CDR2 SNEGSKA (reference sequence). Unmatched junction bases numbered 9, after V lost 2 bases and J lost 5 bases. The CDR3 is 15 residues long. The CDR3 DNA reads TGCAGTGCTAGAACCGGGACAGGGGCCTTCCACGAGCAGTACTTC. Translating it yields CSARTGTGAFHEQYF.

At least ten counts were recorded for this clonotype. The DNA for the CDR3 is TGTGCCAGCAGTCGATCATCCCTAGCGGGGGGGCACTACGAGCAGTACTTC. Translated, it gives CASSRSSLAGGHYEQYF. The chain carries TRBV6-2 or TRBV6-3 and TRBJ2-7, with 12 bases that match TRBD2. Germline V gene sequence: CDR1 MNHEY, CDR2 SVGEGT. This CDR3 is built from 17 residues. V lost 5 bases, J lost 3 bases, and 11 bases stayed unmatched.

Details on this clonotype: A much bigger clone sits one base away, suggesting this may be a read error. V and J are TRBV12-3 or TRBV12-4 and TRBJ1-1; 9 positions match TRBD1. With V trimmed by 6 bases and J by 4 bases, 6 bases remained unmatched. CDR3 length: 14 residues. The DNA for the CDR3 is TGTGCCAGCAGCCGGACAGGGGTCGGCACTGAAGCTTTCTTT. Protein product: CASSRTGVGTEAFF.

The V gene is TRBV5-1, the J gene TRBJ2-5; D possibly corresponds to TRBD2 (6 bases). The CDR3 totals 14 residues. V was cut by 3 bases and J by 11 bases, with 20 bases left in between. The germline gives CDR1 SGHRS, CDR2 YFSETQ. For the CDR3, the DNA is TGCGCCAGCAGCTGGGAGGTCGTTGGCAATGAGCAGTACTTC. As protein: CASSWEVVGNEQYF.

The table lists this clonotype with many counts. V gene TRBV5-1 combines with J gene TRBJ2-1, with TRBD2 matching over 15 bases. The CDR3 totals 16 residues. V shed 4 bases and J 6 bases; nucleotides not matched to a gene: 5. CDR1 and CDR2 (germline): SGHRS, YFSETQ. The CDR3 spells CASSGLAGGPGNEQFF. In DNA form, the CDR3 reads TGCGCCAGCAGCGGACTAGCGGGGGGGCCCGGCAATGAGCAGTTCTTC.

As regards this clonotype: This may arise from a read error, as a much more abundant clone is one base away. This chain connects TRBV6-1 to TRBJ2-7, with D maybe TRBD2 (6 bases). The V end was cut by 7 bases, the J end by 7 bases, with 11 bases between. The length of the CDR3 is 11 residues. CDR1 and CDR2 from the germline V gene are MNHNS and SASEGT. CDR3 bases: TGTGCCAGCATCGGGGACTGGGAGCAGTACTTC. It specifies CASIGDWEQYF.

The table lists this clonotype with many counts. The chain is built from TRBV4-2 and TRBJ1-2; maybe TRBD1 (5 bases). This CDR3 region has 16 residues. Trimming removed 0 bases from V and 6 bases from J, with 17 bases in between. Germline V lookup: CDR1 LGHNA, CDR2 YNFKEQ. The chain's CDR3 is CASSQDRQGSYDGYTF. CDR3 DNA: TGTGCCAGCAGCCAAGATAGGCAGGGTAGCTATGATGGCTACACCTTC.